This T cell receptor beta chain stems from a study of blood T cell repertoires in COVID-19 (dated by TCRdb to about 2020). Turning to the overall study: Samples covering the acute and convalescent phases of COVID-19 were provided by collaborators in the United States, Italy and Spain. The samples were drawn from the first 160 participants of the ongoing ImmuneRACE study and from 1,200 or so subjects provided by 6 global collaborators. Subjects who had been exposed to COVID-19, were actively infected with it, or had recovered from it provided the deeply sampled blood TCRbeta repertoires that made up the dataset. A de-identified subject ID, COVID-19 status, age in years and sex were almost always included in the sample metadata. The repertoires were made available in a free public database intended to serve as a resource for research on the immune response to SARS-CoV-2. The material from the prospective study consisted of cDNA or gDNA derived from T cells, B-cell-depleted T cells, or PBMCs. Where available, HLA class I and class II types were taken from metadata supplied by the sample provider and were not determined by assay-based typing. Findings and caveats that apply to the study as a whole: Clinical and demographic metadata were provided uncurated, with the amount varying by source and participant.

The immunoSEQ Assay, a bias-controlled multiplex PCR, was used to amplify TCRbeta CDR3 regions from genomic DNA. From the authors' description of their analysis: Nucleated cell counts per sample were estimated from amplification of reference gene primers within the assay. Sequence reads were collapsed and filtered to measure the absolute abundance of every unique TCRbeta CDR3 rearrangement. For each sample, productive Simpson clonality was calculated by taking the square root of Simpson's diversity index across productive rearrangements. TCRdb re-hosts the immuneACCESS table, in-frame sequences only. Its copies lack some clones; in the studies checked, an unresolved V gene accounts for under half of them, and the cause for the rest is not known. V and J calls and clone size are copied from that table; D and trimming were computed from the DNA. The sample profile shows roughly 130,000 clones; about 92% of them were found once. The top ten clonotypes cover about 4.6% of the sample.

This clone was observed once. There is no known antigen for this receptor. There are no base qualities to consult, and no much larger clone falls within one base. At one collaborating source in Seattle, patients were enrolled during active infection and were followed longitudinally through the course of disease. Each collaborating institution followed its own protocols to collect whole blood in K2EDTA tubes. For TCRbeta analysis, collaborator samples were shipped as frozen whole blood, as isolated PBMCs, or as DNA extracted from either sample type. CDR1 and CDR2 are drawn from the germline V gene (reference sequence): SGHNT, YYREEE. Inclusive of the bounding cysteine and phenylalanine, the CDR3 is 15 residues long. CDR3 DNA is the only sequence kept; it has 45 bases, read in frame from the first base. Clipping removes 0 bases from V and 3 bases from J, with 2 as the unmatched junction base count.

The specimen was peripheral blood. Recombination connected TRBV5-4 to TRBJ1-5, with 8 bases aligning to TRBD1. This sequence originates from a man in his 60s with COVID-19, enrolled during active disease. The CDR3 reads as follows: CASSLDRGDNQPQHF. The DNA sequence is given as TGTGCCAGCAGCTTGGACAGGGGGGACAATCAGCCCCAGCATTTT.